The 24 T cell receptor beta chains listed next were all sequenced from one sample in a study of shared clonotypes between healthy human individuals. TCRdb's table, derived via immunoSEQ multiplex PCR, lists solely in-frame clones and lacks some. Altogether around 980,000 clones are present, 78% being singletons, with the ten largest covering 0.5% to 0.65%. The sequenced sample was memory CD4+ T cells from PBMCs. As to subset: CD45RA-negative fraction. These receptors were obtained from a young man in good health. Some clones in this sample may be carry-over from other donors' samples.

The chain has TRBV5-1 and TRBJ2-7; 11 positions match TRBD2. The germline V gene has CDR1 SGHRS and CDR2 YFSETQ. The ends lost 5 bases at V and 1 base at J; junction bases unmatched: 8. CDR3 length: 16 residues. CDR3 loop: CASSWLAGGTSYEQYF. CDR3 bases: TGCGCCAGCAGTTGGCTAGCGGGAGGTACGTCCTACGAGCAGTACTTC.

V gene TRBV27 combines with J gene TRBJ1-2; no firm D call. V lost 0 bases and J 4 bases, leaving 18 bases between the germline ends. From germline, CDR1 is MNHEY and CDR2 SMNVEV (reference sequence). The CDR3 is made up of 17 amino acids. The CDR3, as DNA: TGTGCCAGCAGTTTATCCGGCACGAGGTACACCTTCTATGGCTACACCTTC. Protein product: CASSLSGTRYTFYGYTF.

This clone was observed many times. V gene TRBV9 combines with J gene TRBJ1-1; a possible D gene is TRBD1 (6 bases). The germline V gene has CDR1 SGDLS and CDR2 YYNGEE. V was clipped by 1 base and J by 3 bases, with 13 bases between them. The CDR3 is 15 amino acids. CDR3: CASSVNRDEDTEAFF. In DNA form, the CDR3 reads TGTGCCAGCAGCGTAAACAGGGATGAGGACACTGAAGCTTTCTTT. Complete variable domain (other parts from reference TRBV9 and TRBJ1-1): DSGVTQTPKHLITATGQRVTLRCSPRSGDLSVYWYQQSLDQGLQFLIQYYNGEERAKGNILERFSAQQFPDLHSELNLSSLELGDSALYFCASSVNRDEDTEAFFGQGTRLTVV.

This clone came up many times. The CDR3 DNA is TGTGCCAGCAGGCCCGGGACAACCCAAGAGACCCAGTACTTC. Protein: CASRPGTTQETQYF. V gene TRBV7-8 combines with J gene TRBJ2-5, with D tentatively TRBD1 (6 bases). V was shortened by 6 bases and J by 1 base, with 12 bases between the two germline ends. The CDR3 spans 14 residues. Germline lookup yields CDR1 SGHVS and CDR2 FQNEAQ.

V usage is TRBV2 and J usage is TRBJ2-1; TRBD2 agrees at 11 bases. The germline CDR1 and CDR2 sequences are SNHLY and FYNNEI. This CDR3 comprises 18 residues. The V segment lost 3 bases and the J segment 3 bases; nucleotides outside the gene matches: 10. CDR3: CASSDKGLAGGGYNEQFF. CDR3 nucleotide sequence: TGTGCCAGCAGTGATAAGGGGCTAGCGGGAGGAGGCTACAATGAGCAGTTCTTC.

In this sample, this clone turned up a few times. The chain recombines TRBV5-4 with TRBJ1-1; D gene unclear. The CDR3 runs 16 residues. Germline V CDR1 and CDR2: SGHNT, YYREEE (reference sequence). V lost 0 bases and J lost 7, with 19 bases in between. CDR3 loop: CASSLAPLARTFEAFF. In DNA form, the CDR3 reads TGTGCCAGCAGCTTGGCGCCTTTGGCCCGCACTTTTGAAGCTTTCTTT.

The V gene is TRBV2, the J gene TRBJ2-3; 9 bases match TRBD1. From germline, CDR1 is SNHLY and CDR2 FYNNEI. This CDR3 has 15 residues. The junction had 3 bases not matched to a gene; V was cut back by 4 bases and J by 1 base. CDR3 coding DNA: TGTGCCAGCAGTGGACAGGGGGGCGGCACAGATACGCAGTATTTT. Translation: CASSGQGGGTDTQYF.

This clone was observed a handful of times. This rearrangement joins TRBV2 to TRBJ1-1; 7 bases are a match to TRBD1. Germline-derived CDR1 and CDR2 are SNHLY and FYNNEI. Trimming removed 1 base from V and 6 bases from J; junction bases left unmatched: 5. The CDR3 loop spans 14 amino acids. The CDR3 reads CASSEGDSTSEAFF. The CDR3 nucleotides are TGTGCCAGCAGTGAAGGGGACAGTACGTCTGAAGCTTTCTTT.

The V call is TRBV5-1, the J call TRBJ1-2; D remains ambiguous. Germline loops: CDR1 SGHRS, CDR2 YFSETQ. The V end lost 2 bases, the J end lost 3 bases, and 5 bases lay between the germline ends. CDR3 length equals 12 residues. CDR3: CASSFSDYGYTF. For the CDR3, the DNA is TGCGCCAGCAGCTTCAGCGACTATGGCTACACCTTC.

The CDR3 reads CASSSLVRQRGHQETQYF. CDR3 DNA sequence: TGTGCCAGCAGTTCGTTGGTTAGACAGCGAGGGCATCAAGAGACCCAGTACTTC. The rearrangement joins TRBV28 to TRBJ2-5; D could derive from TRBD1 or TRBD2 (5 bases each). Trimming shortened V by 4 bases and J by 2 bases, and 23 bases separated the two germline ends. The CDR3 has 18 residues. Germline CDR1 reads MDHEN; CDR2 reads SYDVKM. The full variable domain, in which reference TRBV28 and TRBJ2-5 provide the parts outside the CDR3, is DVKVTQSSRYLVKRTGEKVFLECVQDMDHENMFWYRQDPGLGLRLIYFSYDVKMKEKGDIPEGYSVSREKKERFSLILESASTNQTSMYLCASSSLVRQRGHQETQYFGPGTRLLVL.

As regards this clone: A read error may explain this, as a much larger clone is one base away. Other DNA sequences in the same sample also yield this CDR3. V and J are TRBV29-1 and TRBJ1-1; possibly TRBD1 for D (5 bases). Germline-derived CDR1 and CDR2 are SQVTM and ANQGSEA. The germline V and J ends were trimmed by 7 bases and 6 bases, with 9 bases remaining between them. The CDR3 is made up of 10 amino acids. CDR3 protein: CSGGGAEAFF. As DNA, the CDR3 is TGCAGCGGCGGGGGGGCTGAAGCTTTCTTT.

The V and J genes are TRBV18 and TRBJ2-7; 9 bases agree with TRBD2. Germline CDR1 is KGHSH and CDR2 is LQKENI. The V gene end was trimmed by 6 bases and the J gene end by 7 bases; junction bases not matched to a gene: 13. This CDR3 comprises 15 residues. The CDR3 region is CASSPLASGKGEQYF. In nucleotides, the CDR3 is TGTGCCAGCTCCCCCCTGGCTAGCGGGAAGGGAGAGCAGTACTTC.

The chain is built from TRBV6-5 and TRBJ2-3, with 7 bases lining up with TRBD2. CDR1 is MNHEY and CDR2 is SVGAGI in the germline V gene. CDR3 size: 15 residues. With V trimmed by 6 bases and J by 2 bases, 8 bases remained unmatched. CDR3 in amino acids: CASRRGGRVTDTQYF. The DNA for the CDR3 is TGTGCCAGCAGGCGTGGCGGGAGAGTCACAGATACGCAGTATTTT.

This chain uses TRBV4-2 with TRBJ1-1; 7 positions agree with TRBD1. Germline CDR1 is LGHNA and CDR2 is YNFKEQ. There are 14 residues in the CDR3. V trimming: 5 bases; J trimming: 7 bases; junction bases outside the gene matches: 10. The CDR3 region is CASSSRTGGGEAFF. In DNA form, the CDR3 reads TGTGCCAGCAGCTCCCGGACAGGTGGAGGTGAAGCTTTCTTT.

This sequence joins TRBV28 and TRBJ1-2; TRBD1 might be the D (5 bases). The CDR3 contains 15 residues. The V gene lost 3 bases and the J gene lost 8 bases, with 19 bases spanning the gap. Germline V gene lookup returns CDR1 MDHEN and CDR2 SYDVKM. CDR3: CASSFNPDSPEGYTF. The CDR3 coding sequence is TGTGCCAGCAGTTTTAACCCCGACAGCCCCGAAGGCTACACCTTC.

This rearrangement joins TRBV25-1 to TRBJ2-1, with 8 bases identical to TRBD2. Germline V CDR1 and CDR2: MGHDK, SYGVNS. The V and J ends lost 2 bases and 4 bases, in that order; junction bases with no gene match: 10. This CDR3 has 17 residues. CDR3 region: CASSEVGAGGLYNEQFF. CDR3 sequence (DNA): TGTGCCAGCAGTGAAGTAGGTGCGGGAGGCCTTTACAATGAGCAGTTCTTC.

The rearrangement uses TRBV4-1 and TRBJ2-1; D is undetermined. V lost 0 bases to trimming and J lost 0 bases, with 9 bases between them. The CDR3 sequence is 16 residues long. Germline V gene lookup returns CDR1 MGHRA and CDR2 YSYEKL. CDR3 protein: CASSQDRAVSYNEQFF. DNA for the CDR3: TGCGCCAGCAGCCAAGATCGTGCAGTCTCCTACAATGAGCAGTTCTTC.

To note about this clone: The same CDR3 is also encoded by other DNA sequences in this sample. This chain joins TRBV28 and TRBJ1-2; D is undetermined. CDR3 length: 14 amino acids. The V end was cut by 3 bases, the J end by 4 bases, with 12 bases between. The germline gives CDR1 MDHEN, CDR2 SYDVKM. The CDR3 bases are TGTGCCAGCAGTTTGGCAGGCCTCCTCTATGGCTACACCTTC. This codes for CASSLAGLLYGYTF.

The CDR3 protein is CASRSGAVDTEAFF. Written as DNA, the CDR3 is TGCGCCAGCAGGAGTGGGGCGGTTGACACTGAAGCTTTCTTT. The chain carries TRBV10-2 and TRBJ1-1, with a weak D call TRBD1 (5 bases). The germline V gene encodes CDR1 WSHSY and CDR2 SAAADI. With 6 bases removed from V and 3 bases from J, the gap between germline ends came to 14 bases. The CDR3 is 14 residues long.

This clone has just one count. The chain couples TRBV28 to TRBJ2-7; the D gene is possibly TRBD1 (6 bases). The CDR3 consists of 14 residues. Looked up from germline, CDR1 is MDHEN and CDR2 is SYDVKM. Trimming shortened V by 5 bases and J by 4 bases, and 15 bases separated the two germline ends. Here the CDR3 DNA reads TGTGCCAGCAGTGCCAGCCGTACAGGGTACGAGCAGTACTTC. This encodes CASSASRTGYEQYF.

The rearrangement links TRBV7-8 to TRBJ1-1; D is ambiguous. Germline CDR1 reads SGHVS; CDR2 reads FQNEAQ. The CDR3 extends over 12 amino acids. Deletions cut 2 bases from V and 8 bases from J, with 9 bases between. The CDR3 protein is CASSLFSREAFF. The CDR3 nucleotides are TGTGCCAGCAGCTTATTTAGCAGGGAAGCTTTCTTT.

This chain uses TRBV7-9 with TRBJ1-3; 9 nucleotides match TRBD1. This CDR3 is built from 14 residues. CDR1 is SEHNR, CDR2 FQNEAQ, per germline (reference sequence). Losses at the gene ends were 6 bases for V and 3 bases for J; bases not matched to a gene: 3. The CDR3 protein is CASSSDRGGNTIYF. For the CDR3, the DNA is TGTGCCAGCAGTTCGGACAGGGGTGGAAACACCATATATTTT.

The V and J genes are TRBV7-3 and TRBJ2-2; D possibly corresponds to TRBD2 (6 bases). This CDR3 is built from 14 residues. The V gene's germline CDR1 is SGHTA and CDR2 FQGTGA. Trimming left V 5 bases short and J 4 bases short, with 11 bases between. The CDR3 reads CASSRGTFTGELFF. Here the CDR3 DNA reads TGTGCCAGCAGCCGCGGGACTTTCACCGGGGAGCTGTTTTTT.

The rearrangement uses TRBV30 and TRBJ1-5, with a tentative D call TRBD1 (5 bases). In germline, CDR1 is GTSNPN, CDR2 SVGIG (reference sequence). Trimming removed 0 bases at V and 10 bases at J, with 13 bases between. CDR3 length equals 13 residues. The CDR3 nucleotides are TGTGCCTGGAGTGTATTTGAGGACACACCCCAGCATTTT. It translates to CAWSVFEDTPQHF.